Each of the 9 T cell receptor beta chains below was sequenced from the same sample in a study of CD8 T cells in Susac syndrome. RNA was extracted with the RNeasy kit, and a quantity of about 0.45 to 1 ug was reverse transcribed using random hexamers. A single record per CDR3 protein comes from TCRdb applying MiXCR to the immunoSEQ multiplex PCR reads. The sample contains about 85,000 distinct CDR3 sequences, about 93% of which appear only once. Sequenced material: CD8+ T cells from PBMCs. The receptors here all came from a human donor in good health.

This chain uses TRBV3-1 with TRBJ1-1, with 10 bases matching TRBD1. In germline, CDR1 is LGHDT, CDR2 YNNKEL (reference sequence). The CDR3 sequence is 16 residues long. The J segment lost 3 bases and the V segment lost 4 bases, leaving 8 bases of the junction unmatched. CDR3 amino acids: CASSPDRGMEDTEAFF. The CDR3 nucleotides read TGTGCCAGCAGCCCGGACAGGGGGATGGAGGACACTGAAGCTTTCTTT.

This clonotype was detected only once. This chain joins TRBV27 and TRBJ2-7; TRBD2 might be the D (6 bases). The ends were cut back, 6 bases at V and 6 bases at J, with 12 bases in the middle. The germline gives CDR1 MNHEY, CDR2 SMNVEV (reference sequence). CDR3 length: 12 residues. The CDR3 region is CASRGGPSEQYV. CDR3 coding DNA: TGTGCCAGCAGGGGAGGCCCCTCCGAGCAGTACGTC.

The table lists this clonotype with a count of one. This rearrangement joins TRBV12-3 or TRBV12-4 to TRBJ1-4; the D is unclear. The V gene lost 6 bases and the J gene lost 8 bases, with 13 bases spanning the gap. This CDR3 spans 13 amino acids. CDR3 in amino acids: CASRHSLGEKLFF. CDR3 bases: TGTGCCAGCAGACACAGCTTGGGCGAAAAACTGTTTTTT.

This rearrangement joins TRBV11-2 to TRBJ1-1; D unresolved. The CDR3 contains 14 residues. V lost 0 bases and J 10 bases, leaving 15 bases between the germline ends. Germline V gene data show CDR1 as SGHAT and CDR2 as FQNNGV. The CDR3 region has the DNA TGTGCCAGCAGCTTAGATCCCACAGATCCCGGAGCTTTCTTT. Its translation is CASSLDPTDPGAFF. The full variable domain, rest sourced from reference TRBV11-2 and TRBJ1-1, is EAGVAQSPRYKIIEKRQSVAFWCNPISGHATLYWYQQILGQGPKLLIQFQNNGVVDDSQLPKDRFSAERLKGVDSTLKIQPAKLEDSAVYLCASSLDPTDPGAFFGQGTRLTVV.

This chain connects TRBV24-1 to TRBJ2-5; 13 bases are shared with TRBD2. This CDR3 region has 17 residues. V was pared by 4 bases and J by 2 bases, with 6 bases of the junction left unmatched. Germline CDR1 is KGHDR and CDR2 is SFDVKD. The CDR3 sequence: CATSDWTSGGNQETQYF. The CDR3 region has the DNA TGTGCCACCAGTGACTGGACTAGCGGGGGTAATCAAGAGACCCAGTACTTC.

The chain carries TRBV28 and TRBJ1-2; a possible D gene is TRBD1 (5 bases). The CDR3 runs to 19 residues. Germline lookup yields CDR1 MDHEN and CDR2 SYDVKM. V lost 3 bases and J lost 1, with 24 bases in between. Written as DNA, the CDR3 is TGTGCCAGCAGTTTCTTGAAGACAGAAGAAAGTTATCGTAACTATGGCTACACCTTC. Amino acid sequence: CASSFLKTEESYRNYGYTF.

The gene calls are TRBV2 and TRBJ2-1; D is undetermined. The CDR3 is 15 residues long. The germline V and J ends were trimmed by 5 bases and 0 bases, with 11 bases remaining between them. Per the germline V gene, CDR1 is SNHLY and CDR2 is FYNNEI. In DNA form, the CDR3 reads TGTGCCAGCAGTCCTTGGGATGACTCCTACAATGAGCAGTTCTTC. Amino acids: CASSPWDDSYNEQFF.

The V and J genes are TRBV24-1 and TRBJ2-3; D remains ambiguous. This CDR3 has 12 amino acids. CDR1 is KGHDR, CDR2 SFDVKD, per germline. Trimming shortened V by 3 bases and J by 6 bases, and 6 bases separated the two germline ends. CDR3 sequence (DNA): TGTGCCACCAGTGATCTCCGGGATACGCAGTATTTT. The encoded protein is CATSDLRDTQYF.

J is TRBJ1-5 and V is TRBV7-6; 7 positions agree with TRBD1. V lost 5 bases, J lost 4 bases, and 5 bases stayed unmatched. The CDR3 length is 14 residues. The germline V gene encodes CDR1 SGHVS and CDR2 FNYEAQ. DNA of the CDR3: TGTGCCAGCAGCCCCGAGACAGGGAATCAGCCCCAGCATTTT. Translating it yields CASSPETGNQPQHF.